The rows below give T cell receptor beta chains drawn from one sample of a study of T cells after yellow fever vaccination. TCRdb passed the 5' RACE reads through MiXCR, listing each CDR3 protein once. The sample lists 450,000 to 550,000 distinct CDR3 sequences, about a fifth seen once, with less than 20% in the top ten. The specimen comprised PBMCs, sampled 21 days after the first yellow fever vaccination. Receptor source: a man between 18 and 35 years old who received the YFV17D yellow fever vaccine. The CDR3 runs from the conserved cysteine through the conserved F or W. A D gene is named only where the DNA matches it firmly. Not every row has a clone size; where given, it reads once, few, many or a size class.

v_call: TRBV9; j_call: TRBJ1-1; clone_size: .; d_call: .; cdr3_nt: TGTGCCAGCAGCCCGTCCGCCAGCATGAACACTGAAGCTTTCTTT; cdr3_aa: CASSPSASMNTEAFF
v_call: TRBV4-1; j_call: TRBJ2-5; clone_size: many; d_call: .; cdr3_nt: TGCGCCAGCAGCCAAGATGAAGAGACCCAGTACTTC; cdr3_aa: CASSQDEETQYF
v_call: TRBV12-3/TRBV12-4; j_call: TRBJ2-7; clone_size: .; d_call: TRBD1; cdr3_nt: TGTGCCAGCAGAGAAACAGGGGGTCGGAACGAGCAGTACTTC; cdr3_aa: CASRETGGRNEQYF
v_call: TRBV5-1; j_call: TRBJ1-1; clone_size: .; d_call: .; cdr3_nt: TGCGCCAGCAGCGGAACGACAGGGAACACTGAAGCTTTCTTT; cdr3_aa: CASSGTTGNTEAFF
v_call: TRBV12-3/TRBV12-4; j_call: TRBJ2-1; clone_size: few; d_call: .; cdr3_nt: TGTGCCAGCAGTTTAGCGGGACGACCCAATGAGCAGTTCTTC; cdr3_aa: CASSLAGRPNEQFF
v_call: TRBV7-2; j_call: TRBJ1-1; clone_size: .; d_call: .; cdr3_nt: TGTGCCAGCAGCTTACGGGGGAACTTGAACACTGAAGCTTTCTTT; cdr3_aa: CASSLRGNLNTEAFF
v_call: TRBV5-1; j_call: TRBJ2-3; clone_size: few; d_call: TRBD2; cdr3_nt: TGCGCCAGCAGCTCCTCCGGGACTAGCGGACGCACAGATACGCAGTATTTT; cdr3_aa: CASSSSGTSGRTDTQYF
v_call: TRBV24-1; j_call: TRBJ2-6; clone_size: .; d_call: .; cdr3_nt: TGTGCCACCAGTGCTTCGGCCTCTGGGGCCAACGTCCTGACTTTC; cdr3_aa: CATSASASGANVLTF
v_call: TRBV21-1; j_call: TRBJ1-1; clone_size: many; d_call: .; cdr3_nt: TGTGCCAGCACCCCTGGGAAGGGGGCGAAAGGAAGCGCGGAAGCTTTCTTT; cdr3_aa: CASTPGKGAKGSAEAFF
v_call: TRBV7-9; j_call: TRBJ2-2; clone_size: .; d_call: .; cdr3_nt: TGTGCCAGCACCTCCTTAGTTAACACCGGGGAGCTGTTTTTT; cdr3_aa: CASTSLVNTGELFF
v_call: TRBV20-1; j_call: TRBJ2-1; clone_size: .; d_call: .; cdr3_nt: TGCAGTGCTAGCCCAAGAGTCTCCTTCTACAATGAGCAGTTCTTC; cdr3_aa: CSASPRVSFYNEQFF
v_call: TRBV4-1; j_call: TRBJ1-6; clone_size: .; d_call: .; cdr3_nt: TGCGCCAGCAGCCTCAAATACTCAGGGGATAATTCACCCCTCCACTTT; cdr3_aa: CASSLKYSGDNSPLHF
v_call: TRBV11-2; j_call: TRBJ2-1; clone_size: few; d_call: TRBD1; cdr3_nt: TGTGCCAGCAGCTACTCGAGGCCTTCGGACAGGCCCGGGAATGAGCAGTTCTTC; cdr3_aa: CASSYSRPSDRPGNEQFF
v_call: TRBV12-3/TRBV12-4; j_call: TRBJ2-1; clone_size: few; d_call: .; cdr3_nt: TGTGCCAGCAAGCCTCGACAGGCCTTCCTGCTTATCAATGAGCAGTTCTTC; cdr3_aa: CASKPRQAFLLINEQFF
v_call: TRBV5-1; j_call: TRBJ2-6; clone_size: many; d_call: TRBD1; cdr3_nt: TGCGCCAGCAGCGCCGGGACAGGGTCTGGGGCCAACGTCCTGACTTTC; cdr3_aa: CASSAGTGSGANVLTF
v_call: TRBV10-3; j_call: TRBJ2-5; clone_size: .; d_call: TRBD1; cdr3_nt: TGTGCCATCAGGGACAGGGCCCAAGAGACCCAGTACTTC; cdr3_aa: CAIRDRAQETQYF
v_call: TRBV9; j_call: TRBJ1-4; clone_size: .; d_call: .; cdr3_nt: TGTGCCAGCAGCGCCCCGGGGGTTCGGGAAAAACTGTTTTTT; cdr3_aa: CASSAPGVREKLFF
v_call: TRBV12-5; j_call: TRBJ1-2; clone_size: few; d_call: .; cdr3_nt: TGTGCTAGTGGTTTGGTATTAGGGGCAAACTATGGCTACACCTTC; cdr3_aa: CASGLVLGANYGYTF
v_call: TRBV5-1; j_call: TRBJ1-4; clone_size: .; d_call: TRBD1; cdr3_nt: TGCGCCAGCAGCTTTACCAGGGGGCTTGGGACTAATGAAAAACTGTTTTTT; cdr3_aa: CASSFTRGLGTNEKLFF
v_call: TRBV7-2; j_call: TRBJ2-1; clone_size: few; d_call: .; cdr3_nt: TGTGCCAGCAGCCCCTCGGCTAATGAGCAGTTCTTC; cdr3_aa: CASSPSANEQFF